This T cell receptor (beta chain) comes out of a study of shared clonotypes between healthy human individuals. General study results and limits: On the whole, naive subsets had larger estimated richness than memory subsets had.

The table came from immunoSEQ multiplex PCR; TCRdb's copy has only in-frame clones and leaves some out. The data contain 1.6 million or so clones, 98% to 99% of them singletons. As regards this clone: Its antigen is as yet unknown. Other nucleotide sequences in the sample specify the same CDR3.

This CDR3 has 12 amino acids. CDR1 SGHRS and CDR2 YFSETQ come from the germline V gene. With 4 bases removed from V and 4 bases from J, the gap between germline ends came to 8 bases. The chain is built from TRBV5-1 and TRBJ1-2, with D maybe TRBD1 (5 bases). Sequencing used naive CD4+ T cells sorted from blood. Specified subset: CD45RA+ positively selected. The receptor comes from a man between 25 and 39 years old in good health. The CDR3 nucleotides are TGCGCCAGCAGCACTGACAGCTATGGCTACACCTTC. Its protein product is CASSTDSYGYTF. The full variable domain, with the rest looked up from reference TRBV5-1 and TRBJ1-2, is KAGVTQTPRYLIKTRGQQVTLSCSPISGHRSVSWYQQTPGQGLQFLFEYFSETQRNKGNFPGRFSGRQFSNSRSEMNVSTLELGDSALYLCASSTDSYGYTFGSGTRLTVV.